The clone carrying this T cell receptor beta chain occurred many times. What it recognizes is unknown. What was amplified from RNA transcripts were TCR beta CDR3 regions. In the first-round RT-PCR of the TCR CDR3, the HTBI primer set was used. TCRdb reprocessed the multiplex PCR reads with MiXCR, giving one entry per CDR3 protein. The sample lists hundreds of thousands of distinct CDR3 sequences; approximately 13% were seen once. The data belong to a study of T cells in Graves' hyperthyroidism and ophthalmopathy. The CDR3 is made up of 14 amino acids. Germline loops: CDR1 SGHVS, CDR2 FQNEAQ. Deletions cut 5 bases from V and 5 bases from J, with 15 bases between. Notes on the study in general: Ophthalmopathy and stable hyperthyroidism were separated by a 13 V-J model. Most thyroid clonotypes with frequency above 0.001 were detected in blood.

Hyperthyroidism was newly diagnosed in patients aged 18 to 65 (duration under 2 months). Any patient presenting with uncontrolled infection, other autoimmune disease, pregnancy or lactation was left out. This TCR derives from a woman between 18 and 30 years old with Graves' hyperthyroidism. Input material: blood. J is TRBJ2-5 and V is TRBV7-8; maybe TRBD2 (5 bases). DNA for the CDR3: TGTGCCAGCAGCCTGGACTTGGGCCTGGAGACCCAGTACTTC. Amino acids: CASSLDLGLETQYF. The full variable domain, its missing parts supplied by reference TRBV7-8 and TRBJ2-5, is GAGVSQSPRYKVAKRGQDVALRCDPISGHVSLFWYQQALGQGPEFLTYFQNEAQLDKSGLPSDRFFAERPEGSVSTLKIQRTQQEDSAVYLCASSLDLGLETQYFGPGTRLLVL.